This TCR beta chain was profiled in a study of OX40 agonist ivuxolimab in advanced cancers. Points from the study as a whole: At doses 0.1 to 3.0 mg/kg, CD4+ and CD8+ clones expanded.

V lost 4 bases and J lost 2, with 11 bases in between. Germline CDR1 reads MGHRA; CDR2 reads YSYEKL. This CDR3 comprises 14 residues. A remark on this clone: Antigen specificity is unknown.

Libraries were prepared by immunoSEQ multiplex PCR; TCRdb keeps only in-frame clonotypes and omits some of them. Here the sample spans about 79,000 clones, 80% to 95% being singletons. The receptor comes from an adult with an advanced solid tumor such as melanoma, head and neck, liver or kidney cancer. The sequencing used CD4+ or CD8+ T cells sorted from blood, collected in a trial of the OX40 agonist ivuxolimab. This sequence joins TRBV4-1 and TRBJ1-2; D gene uncertain. CDR3 DNA sequence: TGCGCCAGCAGCCCCCTAACAGTAAACTATGGCTACACCTTC. It encodes CASSPLTVNYGYTF.